The 15 T cell receptor beta chains given below trace back to one sample, sequenced in a study of blood T cell repertoires in COVID-19. Produced via immunoSEQ multiplex PCR; TCRdb's table is partial and in-frame only. This sample has 200,000 to 250,000 clones, with about four fifths found just once. The sample was PBMCs or T cells enriched from blood (not recorded which). The receptors derive from a man between 60 and 70 years old who had recovered from COVID-19.

The CDR3: CATSDNDRIYGYTF. CDR3 sequence (DNA): TGTGCCACCAGTGACAACGACAGAATCTATGGCTACACCTTC. The J gene is TRBJ1-2, the V gene TRBV24-1, with D maybe TRBD1 (5 bases). Germline CDR1 reads KGHDR; CDR2 reads SFDVKD. This CDR3 spans 14 amino acids. Trimming removed 4 bases from V and 4 bases from J, with 12 bases in between.

The gene calls are TRBV6-5 and TRBJ1-4, with D tentatively TRBD1 (5 bases). The CDR3 is 14 residues long. Germline CDR1 and CDR2: MNHEY and SVGAGI. V lost 2 bases to trimming and J lost 8 bases, with 12 bases between them. The CDR3: CASSYKGVNEKLFF. The CDR3 DNA reads TGTGCCAGCAGTTACAAAGGGGTGAACGAAAAACTGTTTTTT.

Only one count was recorded for this clone. The chain employs TRBV29-1 and TRBJ1-3; D is uncertain. Deletions cut 5 bases from V and 0 bases from J, with 8 bases between. CDR1 and CDR2 (germline): SQVTM, ANQGSEA. The CDR3 extends over 13 amino acids. CDR3 DNA sequence: TGCAGCGTTATCGTACTCTCTGGAAACACCATATATTTT. Translation: CSVIVLSGNTIYF.

The V and J genes are TRBV10-2 and TRBJ2-7; possible D gene TRBD1, 6 bases. Trimming pared 3 bases from V and 2 bases from J, leaving 11 bases between. Germline loops: CDR1 WSHSY, CDR2 SAAADI. This CDR3 contains 14 residues. The CDR3 region is CASSENREPYEQYF. The CDR3 nucleotides read TGCGCCAGCAGTGAAAACAGGGAACCCTACGAGCAGTACTTC.

The rearrangement uses TRBV5-1 and TRBJ1-1, with 10 bases fitting TRBD1. After removal of 5 bases from V and 6 bases from J, the junction contained 7 bases not matched to a gene. The CDR3 runs 14 residues. The germline V gene encodes CDR1 SGHRS and CDR2 YFSETQ. The CDR3 bases are TGCGCCAGCAGGACGACAGGGGGCTTCTCTGAAGCTTTCTTT. It codes for CASRTTGGFSEAFF. The full variable domain, in which reference TRBV5-1 and TRBJ1-1 provide the parts outside the CDR3, is KAGVTQTPRYLIKTRGQQVTLSCSPISGHRSVSWYQQTPGQGLQFLFEYFSETQRNKGNFPGRFSGRQFSNSRSEMNVSTLELGDSALYLCASRTTGGFSEAFFGQGTRLTVV.

The J gene is TRBJ1-6, the V gene TRBV6-2 or TRBV6-3; 10 bases line up with TRBD1. J gave up 9 bases and V 3 bases, and 2 bases lay outside the gene matches. The germline V gene has CDR1 MNHEY and CDR2 SVGEGT. This CDR3 spans 14 amino acids. CDR3 coding DNA: TGTGCCAGCAGTTATGGGACAGGGGTTTCACCCCTCCACTTT. The encoded protein is CASSYGTGVSPLHF.

The rearrangement uses TRBV5-4 and TRBJ1-2; TRBD1 aligns across 8 bases. The ends lost 4 bases at V and 1 base at J; junction bases unmatched: 6. This CDR3 contains 15 residues. Germline V gene sequence: CDR1 SGHNT, CDR2 YYREEE (reference sequence). The CDR3: CASSVPGQVNYGYTF. In DNA form, the CDR3 reads TGTGCCAGCAGCGTACCGGGACAGGTTAACTATGGCTACACCTTC.

The chain employs TRBV11-2 and TRBJ2-2; 8 bases are a match to TRBD2. V lost 5 bases to trimming and J lost 3 bases; unmatched junction nucleotides: 5. The V gene's germline CDR1 is SGHAT and CDR2 FQNNGV. The CDR3 covers 15 residues. This CDR3 is CASSAGLGDTGELFF. The CDR3 DNA follows: TGTGCCAGCAGCGCGGGACTAGGGGACACCGGGGAGCTGTTTTTT.

The CDR3, as DNA: TGTGCCAGCAGCGTAGGGCAGGGGGACTATGGCTACACCTTC. This encodes CASSVGQGDYGYTF. This chain uses TRBV9 with TRBJ1-2; TRBD1 matches at 7 bases. V gave up 0 bases and J gave up 3 bases; unmatched junction bases: 2. Germline CDR1 and CDR2: SGDLS and YYNGEE. The CDR3 runs 14 residues.

V and J are TRBV5-1 and TRBJ2-3; 9 bases are a match to TRBD1. This CDR3 is built from 16 residues. Germline trimming cut 4 bases from V and 2 bases from J; bases unmatched to any gene: 8. Germline loops: CDR1 SGHRS, CDR2 YFSETQ. This chain's CDR3 is CASSRKTGGITDTQYF. For the CDR3, the DNA is TGCGCCAGCAGCAGAAAGACAGGGGGAATCACAGATACGCAGTATTTT.

The rearrangement links TRBV30 to TRBJ2-2; a possible D gene is TRBD1 (5 bases). Trimming removed 1 base at V and 8 bases at J, with 11 bases between. The CDR3 contains 13 residues. The V gene's germline CDR1 is GTSNPN and CDR2 SVGIG (reference sequence). The CDR3 DNA reads TGTGCCTGGAGTGCTAGGGGTGTTGGGGAGCTGTTTTTT. The encoded protein is CAWSARGVGELFF.

This clone showed up just once. This chain uses TRBV10-3 with TRBJ2-3, with TRBD2 matching 11 bases. CDR1 and CDR2 from the germline V gene are ENHRY and SYGVKD. With 0 bases clipped from V and 5 bases from J, the junction kept 4 bases outside the gene matches. The CDR3 loop spans 16 amino acids. The CDR3 DNA follows: TGTGCCATCAGTGAGTCCGCTAGCGGGGGGATAGATACGCAGTATTTT. Residues: CAISESASGGIDTQYF.

V and J are TRBV24-1 and TRBJ2-1; D not resolved. This CDR3 comprises 14 residues. Trimming removed 3 bases from V and 6 bases from J, with 11 bases in between. Germline V gene data show CDR1 as KGHDR and CDR2 as SFDVKD. For the CDR3, the DNA is TGTGCCACCAGTGATCCTCCCCTAGGCAATGAGCAGTTCTTC. Protein: CATSDPPLGNEQFF.

V is TRBV5-1 and J is TRBJ2-2; 7 nucleotides agree with TRBD1. With V trimmed by 4 bases and J by 7 bases, 13 bases remained unmatched. CDR1 SGHRS and CDR2 YFSETQ come from the germline V gene. This CDR3 region has 16 residues. The CDR3: CASSATGTDKNGELFF. In DNA, the CDR3 is TGCGCCAGCAGCGCTACCGGGACAGACAAGAACGGGGAGCTGTTTTTT.

The J gene is TRBJ1-1, the V gene TRBV15; D gene unclear. CDR1 is LNHNV, CDR2 YYDKDF, per germline (reference sequence). This CDR3 has 13 residues. Trimming pared 1 base from V and 1 base from J, leaving 4 bases between. The CDR3 coding sequence is TGTGCCACCAGCAGAGGGCAGAACACTGAAGCTTTCTTT. Its protein is CATSRGQNTEAFF.